The source of this TCR beta chain is a study of glioma-infiltrating T cells. Study-wide points: Only very few CDR3 sequences appeared in both tissue and blood. Gliomas, especially low-grade, showed above-expected tissue-blood divergence; non-neoplastic patients showed below.

Many counts were recorded for this clonotype. Its cognate antigen is unknown. The ends were cut back, 3 bases at V and 0 bases at J, with 14 bases in the middle. The CDR3 runs 16 residues. TCR alpha and beta CDR3 regions were amplified from RNA using iRepertoire nested multiplex PCR. Input was about 95-400 ng of tissue mRNA or PBMC total RNA. One entry per CDR3 protein results from TCRdb running MiXCR on the multiplex PCR reads. In the table there are over 90,000 distinct CDR3 sequences, around 30% of which are singletons. This receptor was taken from a human donor with low-grade glioma or glioblastoma, undergoing nonglioma brain surgery, or in good health (not recorded which). Sequenced: glioma tissue, nonneoplastic brain tissue, or PBMCs (not recorded which). This rearrangement joins TRBV12-3 or TRBV12-4 to TRBJ2-5; weak D call: TRBD1 (6 bases). The CDR3, as DNA: TGTGCCAGCAGTTTGGCTCGAACAGGGCACCAAGAGACCCAGTACTTC. This encodes CASSLARTGHQETQYF.